Presented here are 2 T cell receptor beta chains from one specimen sequenced in a study of T cells after yellow fever vaccination. TCRdb processed the 5' RACE reads anew with MiXCR; each CDR3 protein has one entry. The sample gives some 240,000 distinct CDR3 sequences, approximately 3.8% of which show up once; approximately 18% is in the top ten. Specimen: PBMCs, collected 15 days after the yellow fever booster vaccination. Receptors originate from a man between 18 and 29 years old who received the YFV17D yellow fever vaccine.

This clonotype was seen at least ten times. The chain joins TRBV6-6 to TRBJ2-3; D is unclear. CDR1 is MNHNY, CDR2 SVGAGI, per germline (reference sequence). The CDR3 loop spans 14 amino acids. V gave up 5 bases and J gave up 0 bases, with 9 bases separating them. In DNA, the CDR3 is TGTGCCAGCAGTCGCAACCCTAGCACAGATACGCAGTATTTT. Protein product: CASSRNPSTDTQYF.

This clonotype came up many times. V is TRBV12-3 or TRBV12-4 and J is TRBJ1-3, with TRBD1 matching 8 bases. Trimming at V came to 1 base and at J to 4 bases, leaving 3 bases not matched to a gene. The CDR3 has 15 amino acids. CDR3 DNA sequence: TGTGCCAGCAGTTTAGGACAGGGGTACGGAAACACCATATATTTT. Encoded protein: CASSLGQGYGNTIYF.